This TCR beta chain appears in the sequencing data of a study of CD8 T cells in ankylosing spondylitis. This clonotype came up a few times. The target antigen is unknown. Study results and limitations: One TCR beta motif, made up of eight or nine highly homologous variants, appeared characteristic of ankylosing spondylitis blood. Significantly higher representation of disease-linked clones was reported for matched ankylosing spondylitis synovial fluid. Clones linked with disease were CD8+ and fairly uncommon in the peripheral blood.

Quantitative 5'-RACE with molecular barcodes was used to make the TCR beta libraries. TCRdb reprocessed the 5' RACE reads with MiXCR, giving one entry per CDR3 protein. The sample consists of about 130,000 distinct CDR3 sequences, 7.3% of them appearing once. Sequenced: blood, either unsorted or a sorted T cell fraction (not recorded which). This sequence was found in a female donor with ankylosing spondylitis or in good health (not recorded which).

The CDR3 is CASSLGDRNQPQHF. DNA of the CDR3: TGTGCCAGCAGTTTAGGGGACCGCAATCAGCCCCAGCATTTT. V is TRBV28 and J is TRBJ1-5; TRBD1 might be the D (5 bases). Germline V gene sequence: CDR1 MDHEN, CDR2 SYDVKM. V was trimmed by 2 bases and J by 2 bases, leaving 7 bases between them. This CDR3 is 14 amino acids long.